The 6 T cell receptor beta chains given below trace back to one sample, sequenced in a study of shared clonotypes between healthy human individuals (dated by TCRdb to the early 2020s). Library construction relied on the immunoSEQ multiplex PCR assay. In its TCRdb copy, this immuneACCESS table keeps in-frame sequences only and misses some clones. Where compared with another copy, unresolved V genes explain less than half of these, and the others have no known cause. This sample gives 100,000 or so clones in total; 68% of them show up just once. Roughly 24% of the sample is held by the ten biggest clonotypes. The specimen was memory CD8+ T cells sorted from blood. The sample's cell subset or site label, in plain terms: CD45RO+ cells pooled with CCR7-negative TemRA cells. The source of these receptors is a woman aged 25 to 39 in good health.

This chain uses TRBV5-1 with TRBJ2-1; TRBD1 matches 8 bases. CDR1 is SGHRS, CDR2 YFSETQ, per germline. With 2 bases clipped from V and 5 bases from J, the junction kept 3 bases outside the gene matches. The CDR3 spans 14 residues. CDR3 nucleotides: TGCGCCAGCAGCTTCAGACAGGGGAACAATGAGCAGTTCTTC. This sequence encodes CASSFRQGNNEQFF.

The rearrangement links TRBV2 to TRBJ2-1; perhaps D is TRBD1 or TRBD2 (5 bases each). Germline CDR1 SNHLY, CDR2 FYNNEI. This CDR3 region has 15 residues. CDR3: CAARGRQYSYNEQFF. The CDR3 DNA is TGTGCTGCGAGGGGTCGACAGTACTCCTACAATGAGCAGTTCTTC.

This chain uses TRBV11-2 with TRBJ2-7, with 8 bases identical to TRBD1. V trimming: 0 bases; J trimming: 0 bases; junction bases outside the gene matches: 1. This CDR3 is 15 amino acids long. In germline, CDR1 is SGHAT, CDR2 FQNNGV. The CDR3 nucleotides are TGTGCCAGCAGCTTAGAACAGGGGGGCTCCTACGAGCAGTACTTC. Translating gives CASSLEQGGSYEQYF.

The CDR3 region is CASSERGLRLAKNIQYF. CDR3 sequence (DNA): TGTGCCAGCAGTGAACGGGGGCTTAGGCTAGCCAAAAACATTCAGTACTTC. The chain joins TRBV2 to TRBJ2-4, with D perhaps matching TRBD1 or TRBD2 (6 bases each). The CDR3 totals 17 residues. Germline V lookup: CDR1 SNHLY, CDR2 FYNNEI. V shed 2 bases and J shed 0 bases, with 14 bases lying between them. Full variable domain (missing parts from reference TRBV2 and TRBJ2-4): EPEVTQTPSHQVTQMGQEVILRCVPISNHLYFYWYRQILGQKVEFLVSFYNNEISEKSEIFDDQFSVERPDGSNFTLKIRSTKLEDSAMYFCASSERGLRLAKNIQYFGAGTRLSVL.

V gene TRBV5-4 combines with J gene TRBJ2-5; a weak D match, TRBD2 (6 bases). The ends were cut back, 1 base at V and 5 bases at J, with 9 bases in the middle. Germline V gene lookup returns CDR1 SGHNT and CDR2 YYREEE (reference sequence). CDR3 length equals 13 residues. CDR3 residues: CASSLWRVETQYF. CDR3 nucleotide sequence: TGTGCCAGCAGCTTGTGGAGGGTTGAGACCCAGTACTTC.

This chain joins TRBV5-4 and TRBJ1-2; 8 nucleotides align to TRBD1. Germline V lookup: CDR1 SGHNT, CDR2 YYREEE (reference sequence). The CDR3 spans 15 residues. Trimming at V came to 3 bases and at J to 4 bases, leaving 8 bases not matched to a gene. Here the CDR3 reads CASSSRGQDLYGYTF. As DNA, the CDR3 is TGTGCCAGCAGCTCCCGGGGACAGGACCTCTATGGCTACACCTTC. Filled out from reference TRBV5-4 and TRBJ1-2, the complete variable domain reads ETGVTQSPTHLIKTRGQQVTLRCSSQSGHNTVSWYQQALGQGPQFIFQYYREEENGRGNFPPRFSGLQFPNYSSELNVNALELDDSALYLCASSSRGQDLYGYTFGSGTRLTVV.